One sample yielded the 9 T cell receptor beta chains listed below, sequenced in a study of shared clonotypes between healthy human individuals (dated by TCRdb to 2020 to 2022). The library was made by the immunoSEQ multiplex PCR assay. The table comes from immuneACCESS by way of TCRdb, which keeps in-frame sequences with V and J called. Part of the clones is missing from these tables; in studies checked, under half for an unresolved V gene and the rest for unknown reasons. This sample lists over a million clones; approximately 80% were detected once. The ten largest clones take up roughly 0.61% of the sample. Sequencing was done on a sample of memory CD4+ T cells from PBMCs. Interpreted using the paper, the cell subset or site label stands for: CD45RA-negative fraction. The receptors derive from a man younger than 30 in good health. Some clones in this sample may be carry-over from other donors' samples.

This rearrangement joins TRBV19 to TRBJ1-2; D gene uncertain. V gave up 11 bases and J gave up 3 bases, with 16 bases separating them. Germline-derived CDR1 and CDR2 are LNHDA and SQIVND (reference sequence). The length of the CDR3 is 13 residues. In DNA form, the CDR3 reads TGTGCCGCATCCAGGCGGGGAGACTATGGCTACACCTTC. This codes for CAASRRGDYGYTF. Filled out from reference TRBV19 and TRBJ1-2, the complete variable domain reads DGGITQSPKYLFRKEGQNVTLSCEQNLNHDAMYWYRQDPGQGLRLIYYSQIVNDFQKGDIAEGYSVSREKKESFPLTVTSAQKNPTAFYLCAASRRGDYGYTFGSGTRLTVV.

V and J are TRBV5-5 and TRBJ1-4, with no clear D. This CDR3 contains 15 residues. The germline V and J ends were trimmed by 4 bases and 8 bases, with 18 bases remaining between them. Germline CDR1 and CDR2: SGHKS and YYEKEE (reference sequence). The CDR3 nucleotides read TGTGCCAGCAGCGCCCGACCTATCATGGACGAAAAACTGTTTTTT. Translating it yields CASSARPIMDEKLFF.

V usage is TRBV9 and J usage is TRBJ1-4; a possible D gene is TRBD1 (6 bases). V shed 0 bases and J shed 2 bases, with 14 bases lying between them. The CDR3 consists of 17 residues. Per the germline V gene, CDR1 is SGDLS and CDR2 is YYNGEE. CDR3 residues: CASSVAGQPWTNEKLFF. In DNA form, the CDR3 reads TGTGCCAGCAGCGTAGCCGGACAGCCTTGGACTAATGAAAAACTGTTTTTT.

The V call is TRBV29-1, the J call TRBJ2-7, with 9 bases lining up with TRBD2. Germline CDR1 is SQVTM and CDR2 is ANQGSEA. Trimming removed 4 bases from V and 7 bases from J; junction bases left unmatched: 11. The CDR3 sequence is 14 residues long. CDR3: CSVGLAVPLREQYF. CDR3 coding DNA: TGCAGCGTTGGACTAGCGGTGCCCCTACGGGAGCAGTACTTC.

The rearrangement joins TRBV30 to TRBJ2-7, with D uncertain. V lost 6 bases and J 6 bases, leaving 15 bases between the germline ends. The CDR3 sequence is 12 residues long. Germline V lookup: CDR1 GTSNPN, CDR2 SVGIG (reference sequence). The CDR3 spells CACISRGFEQYF. Written as DNA, the CDR3 is TGTGCCTGCATATCTCGAGGATTCGAGCAGTACTTC. Supplemented by reference TRBV30 and TRBJ2-7, the full variable domain reads SQTIHQWPATLVQPVGSPLSLECTVEGTSNPNLYWYRQAAGRGLQLLFYSVGIGQISSEVPQNLSASRPQDRQFILSSKKLLLSDSGFYLCACISRGFEQYFGPGTRLTVT.

The chain combines TRBV28 with TRBJ1-1; D remains ambiguous. CDR1 and CDR2 (germline): MDHEN, SYDVKM. The CDR3 is 13 residues long. Deletions cut 4 bases from V and 5 bases from J, with 11 bases between. The CDR3 protein is CASSWSPNTEAFF. As DNA, the CDR3 is TGTGCCAGCAGTTGGTCCCCAAATACTGAAGCTTTCTTT.

The chain uses TRBV7-2 and TRBJ1-2, with a possible D match to TRBD1 (6 bases). The CDR3 contains 14 residues. V was clipped by 4 bases and J by 4 bases, with 13 bases between them. The germline CDR1 and CDR2 sequences are SGHTA and FQGNSA. The CDR3 sequence: CASSSGQPGYGYTF. The CDR3 DNA sequence: TGTGCCAGCAGCTCTGGACAGCCAGGCTATGGCTACACCTTC.

The chain employs TRBV2 and TRBJ2-2, with a possible D match to TRBD2 (5 bases). This CDR3 has 16 residues. With 4 bases removed from V and 0 bases from J, the gap between germline ends came to 12 bases. The germline V gene encodes CDR1 SNHLY and CDR2 FYNNEI. This CDR3 reads CASSVLGLTNTGELFF. CDR3 DNA: TGTGCCAGCAGTGTGCTCGGACTCACGAACACCGGGGAGCTGTTTTTT.

This clone was detected only once. V and J are TRBV29-1 and TRBJ2-1; TRBD2 agrees at 9 bases. After removal of 6 bases from V and 9 bases from J, the junction contained 15 bases not matched to a gene. Germline-derived CDR1 and CDR2 are SQVTM and ANQGSEA. This CDR3 has 15 residues. The CDR3 loop is CSVGPLAGARGEQFF. In nucleotides, the CDR3 is TGCAGCGTCGGACCTTTAGCGGGAGCTCGGGGTGAGCAGTTCTTC.